This T cell receptor beta chain emerged from a study of T cells after yellow fever vaccination. Each CDR3 protein gets one entry after TCRdb re-called the 5' RACE reads with MiXCR. The table lists just under 600,000 distinct CDR3 sequences, 13% of them singletons. The sample here was PBMCs, taken on the day of the yellow fever booster vaccination. The TCR comes from a man aged 30 to 45 who received the YFV17D yellow fever vaccine.

This CDR3 reads CASTASWGVGTEAFF. The CDR3 bases are TGTGCCAGCACCGCTTCGTGGGGGGTCGGCACTGAAGCTTTCTTT. This chain uses TRBV11-1 with TRBJ1-1; tentative D call: TRBD1 (5 bases). The CDR3 extends over 15 amino acids. Germline-derived CDR1 and CDR2 are SGHAT and FQDESV (reference sequence). Trimming took 7 bases from V and 4 from J, leaving 19 bases between them.